The 27 T cell receptor beta chains presented below share a single source sample, sequenced in a study of CD8+ T cells in alopecia areata. Extracted RNA was reverse transcribed into cDNA, the sequencing template. Clones were sequenced by immunoSEQ multiplex PCR, and TCRdb holds only the in-frame ones, with some missing. The repertoire holds hundreds of thousands of clones, roughly two thirds seen once, with 1% to 1.5% in the top ten. Sequenced here: CD4+ T cells sorted from blood, sampled at week 0. These receptors were collected from a human donor with alopecia areata.

V usage is TRBV5-1 and J usage is TRBJ1-2; no reliable D call. The CDR3 is 12 residues long. CDR1 SGHRS and CDR2 YFSETQ come from the germline V gene. Trimming took off 7 bases at V and 8 bases at J, with 15 bases between the two ends. This CDR3 reads CASSDPSEGYTF. CDR3 in DNA: TGCGCCAGCTCGGACCCGTCGGAGGGCTACACCTTC.

The CDR3 spells CASSLELGQSTDTQYF. CDR3 bases: TGCGCCAGCAGCCTTGAACTCGGACAGAGCACAGATACGCAGTATTTT. The rearrangement uses TRBV5-1 and TRBJ2-3, with TRBD1 as a possible D gene (6 bases). Trimming took 4 bases from V and 0 from J, leaving 15 bases between them. CDR1 and CDR2 from the germline V gene are SGHRS and YFSETQ. The CDR3 spans 16 residues.

V usage is TRBV6-6 and J usage is TRBJ1-1; 7 bases match TRBD1. V shed 6 bases, J shed 6 bases, and the junction held 7 bases outside the gene matches. This CDR3 spans 13 amino acids. Germline lookup yields CDR1 MNHNY and CDR2 SVGAGI (reference sequence). CDR3 bases: TGTGCCAGCAGCCACCTTACAGGGGCTGAAGCTTTCTTT. This encodes CASSHLTGAEAFF.

This rearrangement joins TRBV30 to TRBJ1-1; no definite D call. The CDR3 runs to 13 residues. V lost 2 bases and J 4 bases, leaving 11 bases between the germline ends. CDR1 is GTSNPN, CDR2 SVGIG, per germline (reference sequence). In DNA form, the CDR3 reads TGTGCCTGGAGTTTTACCCGAGGCACTGAAGCTTTCTTT. Its protein product is CAWSFTRGTEAFF.

The chain links TRBV29-1 to TRBJ2-1; 8 positions agree with TRBD1. Germline CDR1 reads SQVTM; CDR2 reads ANQGSEA. The ends lost 7 bases at V and 4 bases at J; junction bases unmatched: 12. This CDR3 region has 15 residues. As DNA, the CDR3 is TGCAGCGCCAAGGGGGCAGGGGGCGCTTACAATGAGCAGTTCTTC. Translated, it gives CSAKGAGGAYNEQFF.

The V call is TRBV29-1, the J call TRBJ1-1; D remains unclear. CDR3 length equals 12 residues. Per the germline V gene, CDR1 is SQVTM and CDR2 is ANQGSEA. Trimming pared 7 bases from V and 3 bases from J, leaving 12 bases between. CDR3 sequence (DNA): TGCAGCGCCGCAAGGGTTTACACTGAAGCTTTCTTT. It yields the protein CSAARVYTEAFF. Drawing the rest from reference TRBV29-1 and TRBJ1-1, the complete variable domain is SAVISQKPSRDICQRGTSLTIQCQVDSQVTMMFWYRQQPGQSLTLIATANQGSEATYESGFVIDKFPISRPNLTFSTLTVSNMSPEDSSIYLCSAARVYTEAFFGQGTRLTVV.

Turning to this clone: Within the sample, other DNA sequences also encode this same CDR3. The chain employs TRBV6-5 and TRBJ2-5; no definite D call. V was cut by 0 bases and J by 5 bases, with 4 bases left in between. The CDR3 totals 12 residues. Germline CDR1 MNHEY, CDR2 SVGAGI. The CDR3 sequence is CASSYSGETQYF. The CDR3 region has the DNA TGTGCCAGCAGTTACTCGGGCGAGACCCAGTACTTC.

This chain connects TRBV29-1 to TRBJ2-5; 8 nucleotides align to TRBD1. The DNA end lines up better with TRBJ2-7; the J call may be wrong. The CDR3 is made up of 12 amino acids. Germline V gene data show CDR1 as SQVTM and CDR2 as ANQGSEA. The CDR3 spells CSATGEQYEQYF. The CDR3 DNA sequence: TGCAGCGCGACAGGGGAACAGTACGAGCAGTACTTC.

The chain joins TRBV5-1 to TRBJ2-7, with TRBD2 matching over 9 bases. CDR1 and CDR2 from the germline V gene are SGHRS and YFSETQ. CDR3 length equals 14 residues. V lost 0 bases to trimming and J lost 3 bases; unmatched junction nucleotides: 1. CDR3 amino acids: CASSLGSGGYEQYF. The DNA of the CDR3 is TGCGCCAGCAGCTTGGGTAGCGGGGGCTACGAGCAGTACTTC.

This chain connects TRBV12-5 to TRBJ2-3; 8 nucleotides match TRBD2. This CDR3 is 13 amino acids long. CDR1 LGHNT and CDR2 FRNRAP come from the germline V gene. The junction had 4 bases not matched to a gene; V was cut back by 7 bases and J by 4 bases. The CDR3: CASERGGSDTQYF. DNA for the CDR3: TGTGCTAGTGAACGGGGGGGCTCAGATACGCAGTATTTT.

The chain carries TRBV9 and TRBJ2-1; D is uncertain. V dropped 0 bases and J dropped 6 bases, with 10 bases sitting between them. The CDR3 is made up of 14 amino acids. Germline CDR1 and CDR2: SGDLS and YYNGEE. DNA of the CDR3: TGTGCCAGCAGCGTAGGAGTAGTTAGCAATGAGCAGTTCTTC. Residues: CASSVGVVSNEQFF.

This clone qualifies as medium-sized (0.01 to 0.1%). This chain joins TRBV5-4 and TRBJ2-5; 15 bases are shared with TRBD2. V was clipped by 4 bases and J by 3 bases; unmatched bases: 7. CDR1 SGHNT and CDR2 YYREEE come from the germline V gene (reference sequence). This CDR3 contains 17 residues. CDR3 bases: TGTGCCAGCAGCAACGGACTAGCGGGGGGGACTGAAGAGACCCAGTACTTC. Translated, it gives CASSNGLAGGTEETQYF.

The chain couples TRBV6-5 to TRBJ1-2, with D unclear. The CDR3 is 15 amino acids. Germline loops: CDR1 MNHEY, CDR2 SVGAGI. V was clipped by 2 bases and J by 3 bases, with 13 bases between them. The CDR3 reads CASSYPQAGYYGYTF. CDR3 bases: TGTGCCAGCAGTTACCCCCAGGCAGGATACTATGGCTACACCTTC.

This clone was seen a single time. The chain combines TRBV2 with TRBJ2-3; 7 nucleotides align to TRBD1. The CDR3 is 13 residues long. The ends lost 5 bases at V and 5 bases at J; junction bases unmatched: 4. Germline V gene lookup returns CDR1 SNHLY and CDR2 FYNNEI. The CDR3 bases are TGTGCCAGCAGTTACCAGGGGGTAGATACGCAGTATTTT. As protein: CASSYQGVDTQYF.

This chain joins TRBV15 and TRBJ1-1; a possible D gene is TRBD1 (5 bases). V shed 1 base and J shed 6 bases, with 12 bases lying between them. The germline V gene has CDR1 LNHNV and CDR2 YYDKDF (reference sequence). The CDR3 is 14 amino acids. The CDR3 is CATSRGGDGAEAFF. CDR3 coding DNA: TGTGCCACCAGCAGAGGAGGGGATGGGGCTGAAGCTTTCTTT.

This clone has only one observation. The V gene is TRBV9, the J gene TRBJ1-5; no reliable D call. The CDR3 totals 14 residues. Germline V gene data show CDR1 as SGDLS and CDR2 as YYNGEE. V lost 4 bases, J lost 9 bases, and 17 bases lay in between. The DNA for the CDR3 is TGTGCCAGCAGCATTTCTGGAGGCTCAGGGCCCCAGCATTTT. Translated: CASSISGGSGPQHF. The full variable domain, its missing parts supplied by reference TRBV9 and TRBJ1-5, is DSGVTQTPKHLITATGQRVTLRCSPRSGDLSVYWYQQSLDQGLQFLIQYYNGEERAKGNILERFSAQQFPDLHSELNLSSLELGDSALYFCASSISGGSGPQHFGDGTRLSIL.

The rearrangement uses TRBV29-1 and TRBJ2-1; perhaps TRBD2 as D (5 bases). The CDR3 is made up of 14 amino acids. Trimming shortened V by 6 bases and J by 2 bases, and 14 bases separated the two germline ends. Germline loops: CDR1 SQVTM, CDR2 ANQGSEA. The CDR3 DNA sequence: TGCAGCGTAGAGACCGGGAATACCTACAATGAGCAGTTCTTC. Translated, it gives CSVETGNTYNEQFF.

V usage is TRBV15 and J usage is TRBJ2-3, with 10 bases aligning to TRBD2. V lost 9 bases and J lost 2; bases outside the gene matches: 8. The length of the CDR3 is 15 residues. Germline CDR1 reads LNHNV; CDR2 reads YYDKDF (reference sequence). The CDR3 bases are TGTGCCACGTCCCGGACTAGCGGTACCACAGATACGCAGTATTTT. This translates into CATSRTSGTTDTQYF.

The chain is built from TRBV6-6 and TRBJ1-2; D is undetermined. The germline gives CDR1 MNHNY, CDR2 SVGAGI (reference sequence). Between the trimmed V and J ends, which lost 7 bases and 6 bases, there was a span of 12 bases. This CDR3 comprises 12 residues. This CDR3 is CASKNREDGYTF. The CDR3, as DNA: TGTGCCAGCAAGAATCGTGAGGATGGCTACACCTTC.

The rearrangement joins TRBV7-2 to TRBJ2-5, with D maybe TRBD2 (7 bases). Trimming pared 6 bases from V and 5 bases from J, leaving 19 bases between. CDR3 size: 15 residues. Germline V gives CDR1 SGHTA, CDR2 FQGNSA. The CDR3 sequence is CASRPNRGGTETQYF. The CDR3 DNA sequence: TGTGCCAGCAGACCCAACCGCGGGGGCACGGAGACCCAGTACTTC.

The chain links TRBV25-1 to TRBJ1-5; unclear D gene. V lost 5 bases and J lost 2, with 10 bases in between. The CDR3 is 14 residues long. Germline V gives CDR1 MGHDK, CDR2 SYGVNS. CDR3 loop: CASSQLGRNQPQHF. CDR3 nucleotides: TGTGCCAGCAGTCAATTGGGCCGCAATCAGCCCCAGCATTTT.

The gene calls are TRBV23-1 and TRBJ1-2; 11 positions agree with TRBD1. TRBV23-1 has ORF status, its function being uncertain. This CDR3 is 15 amino acids long. Germline trimming cut 1 base from V and 6 bases from J; bases unmatched to any gene: 4. CDR3 DNA sequence: TGCGCCAGCAGTCAATTAAGGGACAGGGGGAATGGCTACACCTTC. Translation gives CASSQLRDRGNGYTF.

The chain recombines TRBV15 with TRBJ1-2; D is uncertain. Germline V lookup: CDR1 LNHNV, CDR2 YYDKDF (reference sequence). The V gene lost 1 base and the J gene lost 8 bases, with 11 bases spanning the gap. The CDR3 extends over 13 amino acids. The CDR3 loop is CATSRVRGWGYTF. CDR3 sequence (DNA): TGTGCCACCAGCAGAGTCCGGGGATGGGGCTACACCTTC.

The chain carries TRBV11-2 and TRBJ2-5; D gene ambiguous. V was pared by 0 bases and J by 0 bases, with 2 bases between. This CDR3 has 13 residues. The germline V gene encodes CDR1 SGHAT and CDR2 FQNNGV. Written as DNA, the CDR3 is TGTGCCAGCAGCTTAGACAACCAAGAGACCCAGTACTTC. Its protein is CASSLDNQETQYF.

This clone was seen a handful of times. The chain carries TRBV30 and TRBJ2-7, with a weak D call TRBD1 (6 bases). The CDR3 covers 14 residues. The germline CDR1 and CDR2 sequences are GTSNPN and SVGIG (reference sequence). Trimming took 2 bases from V and 4 from J, leaving 15 bases between them. CDR3 sequence reads: CAWSLGALRYEQYF. The CDR3 nucleotides are TGTGCCTGGAGTTTGGGGGCTCTCCGGTACGAGCAGTACTTC. The variable domain in full, completed from reference TRBV30 and TRBJ2-7, reads SQTIHQWPATLVQPVGSPLSLECTVEGTSNPNLYWYRQAAGRGLQLLFYSVGIGQISSEVPQNLSASRPQDRQFILSSKKLLLSDSGFYLCAWSLGALRYEQYFGPGTRLTVT.

The chain links TRBV5-1 to TRBJ2-2, with D tentatively TRBD1 (6 bases). Trimming took off 5 bases at V and 2 bases at J, with 10 bases between the two ends. Looked up from germline, CDR1 is SGHRS and CDR2 is YFSETQ. CDR3 length: 14 amino acids. Written as DNA, the CDR3 is TGCGCCAGCAGTAGGACAGTAAACACCGGGGAGCTGTTTTTT. It is translated as CASSRTVNTGELFF.

This clone occurred a few times. The rearrangement links TRBV6-5 to TRBJ2-1, with D possibly TRBD2 on 5 matching bases. V lost 1 base, J lost 6 bases, and 13 bases lay in between. The CDR3 is made up of 15 amino acids. Germline loops: CDR1 MNHEY, CDR2 SVGAGI. The CDR3 DNA follows: TGTGCCAGCAGTTACTTGAATGGGCGGGCCAATGAGCAGTTCTTC. Protein product: CASSYLNGRANEQFF.